The source of this T cell receptor beta chain is a study of molecular identifiers for immune sequencing clone quantification. Regarding the study as a whole: Highly expanded clones may be undercounted when identical TCR molecules share barcodes. The share of molecules held by clones above 20 RNA copies was over 99% in effector cells and under 1% in naive cells.

Of note for this clonotype: Its antigen is as yet unknown.

Naive CD8 T cell sorting was performed on the CD8+CD4-CCR7+CD45RA+ phenotype. Germline CDR1 reads SEHNR; CDR2 reads FQNEAQ (reference sequence). The CDR3 is made up of 15 amino acids. V was pared by 3 bases and J by 8 bases, with 19 bases between. Libraries of bulk TCR were made by previously described methods (with listed TCR primers). TCRdb re-called the PCR reads through MiXCR, storing one row per CDR3 protein. The sample records about 65,000 distinct CDR3 sequences, around 18% being singletons. This clonotype was obtained from a human donor in good health. Some libraries in this study had Jurkat cell RNA spiked in. The rearrangement uses TRBV7-9 and TRBJ1-2; weak D call: TRBD1 (5 bases). The sample consisted of naive CD8+ T cells from blood, with Jurkat cell RNA spiked in. Subset noted: FACS-sorted CD8+CD4-CCR7+CD45RA+ naive T cells. CDR3 in amino acids: CASSFKLGVLNGYTF. CDR3 DNA: TGTGCCAGCAGCTTTAAGTTGGGGGTACTTAACGGCTACACCTTC.